In this sample, the clone carrying this T cell receptor beta chain turned up once. Antigen: not known. The entry originates in a study of cytotoxic CD8 clonotypes in ibrutinib-treated CLL. Study context: Partial responses numbered roughly 25 and complete responses 2; after a median about six years, about 14 stayed remitted and roughly twelve progressed. Productive templates per sample averaged approximately 240,000; productive rearrangements, 94,082. Findings of the study overall: Private clonotypes, not public ones, expanded at ibrutinib response. Clonality increased at ibrutinib response and stayed stable in sustained remission. At progression, however, it fell back toward baseline.

Trimming shortened V by 0 bases and J by 7 bases, and 7 bases separated the two germline ends. The CDR3 spans 11 residues. The germline V gene has CDR1 GTSNPN and CDR2 SVGIG (reference sequence). Assay: immunoSEQ multiplex PCR; the TCRdb copy retains only in-frame clones and omits some. The data contain about 160,000 clones, around 80% of them seen just once; the ten biggest clones take up about 4.9%. This chain joins TRBV30 and TRBJ2-7; D unclear. The sequence derives from a human donor with chronic lymphocytic leukemia. Source: PBMCs, taken after 24 months of ibrutinib treatment. CDR3 residues: CAWSVRKEQYF. In DNA form, the CDR3 reads TGTGCCTGGAGTGTACGAAAGGAGCAGTACTTC.